These T cell receptor beta chains were read from a single sample in a study of T-cell memory formation after mild COVID-19. TCRdb re-called the 5' RACE reads with MiXCR, one entry per CDR3 protein. The sample yields 80,000 to 95,000 distinct CDR3 sequences, 20% to 30% seen once. Sequencing was performed on PBMCs or a T cell subset sorted from them (not recorded which). These receptors all come from a young man who had mild COVID-19 (a few samples of this study predate the infection). Cell type and time point are not known. CDR3s include the opening cysteine and the closing phenylalanine or tryptophan. Fields, in order: J gene, clone size, D gene, V gene, CDR3 protein, CDR3 DNA. The D gene is left open where the match is weak. Only some rows state a clone size, as once, few, many or a class for expanded clones.

TRBJ2-1 - TRBD2 TRBV7-9 CASSKGLAGSSYNEQFF TGTGCCAGCAGCAAGGGACTAGCGGGGAGCTCCTACAATGAGCAGTTCTTC
TRBJ2-5 few TRBD1 TRBV6-5 CASSSDRDRTQYF TGTGCCAGCAGTTCGGACAGGGACAGGACCCAGTACTTC
TRBJ1-1 few - TRBV7-2 CASRDVGQGNTEAFF TGTGCCAGCAGAGACGTTGGGCAGGGGAACACTGAAGCTTTCTTT
TRBJ2-7 - TRBD1 TRBV7-9 CASSLPGDRVEQYF TGTGCCAGCAGCCTACCCGGGGACAGGGTCGAGCAGTACTTC
TRBJ1-3 - - TRBV20-1 CSARGGADSGNTIYF TGCAGTGCTAGGGGGGGGGCAGACTCTGGAAACACCATATATTTT
TRBJ2-3 few TRBD2 TRBV3-1 CASSPTSDSTDTQYF TGTGCCAGCAGCCCGACTAGCGATAGCACAGATACGCAGTATTTT
TRBJ2-1 - TRBD1 TRBV4-1 CASSQARDRGGNEQFF TGCGCCAGCAGCCAAGCCCGGGACAGGGGAGGGAATGAGCAGTTCTTC
TRBJ2-1 - TRBD1 TRBV9 CASSPRTGGMDEQFF TGTGCCAGCAGCCCCCGGACAGGGGGCATGGATGAGCAGTTCTTC
TRBJ1-5 - - TRBV7-2 CASSLRGLGGNQPQHF TGTGCCAGCAGCTTGAGGGGCTTGGGGGGCAATCAGCCCCAGCATTTT
TRBJ1-1 - - TRBV4-1 CASSQRTANTEAFF TGCGCCAGCAGCCAGCGGACAGCCAACACTGAAGCTTTCTTT
TRBJ1-2 - - TRBV7-2 CASSLQPDSHGYTF TGTGCCAGCAGCTTACAGCCGGACAGCCATGGCTACACCTTC
TRBJ2-3 few TRBD2 TRBV7-9 CASSLALAGTDTQYF TGTGCCAGCAGCTTAGCGCTAGCGGGAACAGATACGCAGTATTTT
TRBJ2-1 few TRBD1 TRBV29-1 CSVVGGGRGNEQFF TGCAGCGTTGTAGGTGGAGGCAGGGGGAATGAGCAGTTCTTC
TRBJ2-7 few - TRBV5-1 CASSEMQGSYEQYF TGCGCCAGCAGCGAGATGCAGGGCAGCTACGAGCAGTACTTC
TRBJ2-7 few TRBD2 TRBV5-1 CASSFQREIYEQYF TGCGCCAGCAGCTTCCAGCGGGAAATCTACGAGCAGTACTTC
TRBJ1-2 - - TRBV4-1 CASSQDRTAEIF TGCGCCAGCAGCCAAGATCGGACCGCTGAGATCTTC
TRBJ1-1 - - TRBV5-1 CASSLWQSYANTEAFF TGCGCCAGCAGCTTGTGGCAAAGCTATGCGAACACTGAAGCTTTCTTT
TRBJ2-5 few TRBD1 TRBV12-3/TRBV12-4 CASSGTAQETQYF TGTGCCAGCAGTGGGACAGCTCAAGAGACCCAGTACTTC
TRBJ2-1 few TRBD1 TRBV29-1 CSVEMPDRVAGNEQFF TGCAGCGTTGAAATGCCGGACAGGGTAGCTGGAAATGAGCAGTTCTTC
TRBJ2-2 few - TRBV11-2 CASSVDANTGELFF TGTGCCAGCAGCGTGGACGCGAACACCGGGGAGCTGTTTTTT
TRBJ2-1 medium-sized TRBD1 TRBV10-3 CAISSSGTGGSYNEQFF TGTGCCATCAGTTCCTCCGGGACAGGGGGCTCCTACAATGAGCAGTTCTTC
TRBJ1-5 once - TRBV7-9 CASSLGQVNQPQHF TGTGCCAGCAGCTTAGGGCAGGTCAATCAGCCCCAGCATTTT
TRBJ2-7 few - TRBV5-1 CASSLTASYEQYF TGCGCCAGCAGCTTGACAGCCTCCTACGAGCAGTACTTC
TRBJ2-3 - - TRBV7-8 CASSLTIRGTDTQYF TGTGCCAGCAGCTTAACTATTCGAGGCACAGATACGCAGTATTTT